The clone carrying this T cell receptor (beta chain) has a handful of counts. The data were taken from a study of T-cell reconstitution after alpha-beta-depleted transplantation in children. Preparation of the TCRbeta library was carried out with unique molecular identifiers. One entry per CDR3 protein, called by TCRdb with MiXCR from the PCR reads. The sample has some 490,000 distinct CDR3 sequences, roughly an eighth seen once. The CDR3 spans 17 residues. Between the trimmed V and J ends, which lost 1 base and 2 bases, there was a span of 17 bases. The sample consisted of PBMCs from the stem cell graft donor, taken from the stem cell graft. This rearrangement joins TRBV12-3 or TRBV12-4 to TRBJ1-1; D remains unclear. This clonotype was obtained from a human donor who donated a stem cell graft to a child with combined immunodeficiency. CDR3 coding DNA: TGTGCCAGCAGTTTAGTCGTGACCGACGGAGGAAACACTGAAGCTTTCTTT. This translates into CASSLVVTDGGNTEAFF.